The 6 T cell receptor beta chains in this list originate from one sample, sequenced in a study of patients and donors after allogeneic stem cell transplantation. TCRdb called the RT-PCR reads again in MiXCR, with one record for every CDR3 protein. The sample has about a million distinct CDR3 sequences, 15% to 20% seen once. Sequenced: blood, either unsorted or a sorted T cell fraction (not recorded which). The source of these receptors is a human donor who was either an allogeneic HSCT recipient or a stem cell or donor lymphocyte infusion donor (not recorded which). It is not recorded whose cells these are; they may come from a transplant donor.

This clonotype was seen a single time. The genes are TRBV30 and TRBJ1-4; D gene uncertain. The germline V gene has CDR1 GTSNPN and CDR2 SVGIG (reference sequence). The CDR3 has 15 residues. V was trimmed by 2 bases and J by 1 base, leaving 11 bases between them. The CDR3: CAWSFPGITNEKLFF. As DNA, the CDR3 is TGTGCCTGGAGTTTCCCCGGGATAACTAATGAAAAACTGTTTTTT.

This clonotype was found many times. V usage is TRBV12-3 or TRBV12-4 and J usage is TRBJ2-7; the match to TRBD1 covers 9 bases. The CDR3 has 14 amino acids. V shed 5 bases, J shed 6 bases, and the junction held 8 bases outside the gene matches. CDR3 sequence (DNA): TGTGCCAGCAGTATCCCGGGACAGGGATTCGAGCAGTACTTC. Residues: CASSIPGQGFEQYF.

This chain joins TRBV7-3 and TRBJ2-3; 7 bases agree with TRBD2. The germline V gene encodes CDR1 SGHTA and CDR2 FQGTGA. The CDR3 loop spans 17 amino acids. V lost 4 bases to trimming and J lost 0 bases; unmatched junction nucleotides: 10. Written as DNA, the CDR3 is TGTGCCAGCAGCTCTACCAGCCCGGGGGGAAGCACAGATACGCAGTATTTT. This gives the protein CASSSTSPGGSTDTQYF. Full variable domain (outside the CDR3, taken from reference TRBV7-3 and TRBJ2-3): GAGVSQTPSNKVTEKGKYVELRCDPISGHTALYWYRQSLGQGPEFLIYFQGTGAADDSGLPNDRFFAVRPEGSVSTLKIQRTERGDSAVYLCASSSTSPGGSTDTQYFGPGTRLTVL.

The table lists this clonotype with a few counts. The chain recombines TRBV9 with TRBJ1-6, with D hard to call. CDR1 SGDLS and CDR2 YYNGEE come from the germline V gene. V was shortened by 0 bases and J by 5 bases, with 6 bases between the two germline ends. This CDR3 region has 14 residues. The CDR3 sequence: CASSVADNNSPLHF. As DNA, the CDR3 is TGTGCCAGCAGCGTAGCGGATAATAATTCACCCCTCCACTTT.

This clonotype was counted between two and nine times. The chain recombines TRBV25-1 with TRBJ2-2; 7 nucleotides align to TRBD2. The CDR3 covers 15 residues. CDR1 and CDR2 (germline): MGHDK, SYGVNS. Trimming removed 4 bases from V and 5 bases from J; junction bases left unmatched: 7. CDR3 sequence reads: CASSARDGGTGELFF. CDR3 DNA sequence: TGTGCCAGCAGTGCCCGGGACGGGGGGACCGGGGAGCTGTTTTTT.

In regard to this clonotype: A single base separates this from a much larger clone, so it may be a read error. The genes are TRBV29-1 and TRBJ2-5, with D uncertain. CDR1 and CDR2 (germline): SQVTM, ANQGSEA. This CDR3 has 11 amino acids. The chain's CDR3 is CSVEGVETLYF. CDR3 DNA: TGCAGCGTTGAAGGGGTTGAGACCCTGTACTTC.